This TCR beta chain was identified in a study of graft-versus-host responses after intestinal transplantation (dated by TCRdb to the early 2020s). Regarding the research as a whole: The transplants that recipients got were multivisceral, liver-intestinal, or isolated intestinal. Every recipient was given anti-thymocyte globulin induction, followed by 2 to 4 years of maintenance tacrolimus and steroids. Graft-versus-host and host-versus-graft alloreactive T cell clones were tracked in the graft, circulation and bone marrow after intestinal transplantation using bulk TCR-beta CDR3 sequencing. To identify alloreactive clones, pre-transplant mixed lymphocyte reaction products were sequenced and then compared with unstimulated pre-transplant donor and recipient T cells. A cohort of roughly 25 intestinal transplant recipients, including one retransplant, was enrolled, and a few patients lacking pretransplant specimens were excluded. Donor T cell macrochimerism was defined as a peak of at least 4% donor T cells among recipient peripheral blood mononuclear cells. Instead of going to the commercial service, samples from a few later patients were sequenced in-house on an Illumina MiSeq and processed with MiXCR.

Blood samples were collected up to 4 times in the first month after transplant and then at least monthly when available. The method behind the library was the immunoSEQ multiplex PCR assay. For most patients, genomic DNA was subjected to high-throughput TCR-beta CDR3 sequencing by Adaptive Biotechnologies. For the original study's pipeline: TCR sequencing data for roughly 17 patients were retrieved from Adaptive's ImmunoSEQ software; three other patients were processed with MiXCR and VDJtools. CDR3 nucleotide sequences shared between donor and recipient were removed because the origin of such sequences could not be assigned. Alloreactive clones required at least 2-fold expansion over unstimulated cells and minimum CFSE-low frequency of 0.002% (template counts) or 0.001% (read counts). Mappable clones were those detected in sequenced pre-transplant spleen, lymph node, or MLR CFSE-low populations of the donor or recipient. The cumulative frequency of alloreactive clones was calculated as a percentage of all sequences, weighted by copy number. TCRdb provides this immuneACCESS table in a form limited to in-frame rearrangements. Some clones are lacking; in checked studies, under half of them reflect an unresolved V gene, and why the rest are absent is not known. The V and J calls and clone size were taken over from that table, and D and trimming were inferred from the DNA. In all, the sample holds approximately 100,000 clones, and 86% of those were seen once. Clones ranked in the top ten supply approximately 1.5% of the sample.

The paper's findings and limits, for the study overall: The relatively low number and heterogeneity of intestinal transplant patients limited the conclusions. High GvH to HvG T cell clonal ratios were observed in the allografts of patients with donor T cell macrochimerism. GvH clones were detected in recipient bone marrow, and some appeared earlier in ileal mucosa or blood, consistent with an intestinal mucosal origin. Early after transplant, peak levels of circulating GvH clones were associated with declines in HvG clones.

In regard to this clone: There is no known antigen for this receptor. Base qualities are not at hand, and no much larger clone is one base apart.

V gives up 3 bases and J gives up 4 bases, and the segment between their germline ends measures 9 bases. The CDR3 measures 13 amino acids from cysteine to phenylalanine. This entry keeps only the CDR3 DNA: 39 bases, framed from base 1. From the germline V gene (reference sequence), CDR1 is LNHDA and CDR2 is SQIVND. The origin of this receptor is a human patient who received an intestinal transplant, so some T cells may come from the graft donor. The material was PBMCs, obtained 255 days after intestinal transplant. In this chain, TRBV19 is recombined with TRBJ2-5; the D gene cannot be named for sure. The CDR3 region has the sequence CASSIGTRETQYF. In nucleotides, the sequence is TGTGCCAGTAGTATCGGAACCAGAGAGACCCAGTACTTC.